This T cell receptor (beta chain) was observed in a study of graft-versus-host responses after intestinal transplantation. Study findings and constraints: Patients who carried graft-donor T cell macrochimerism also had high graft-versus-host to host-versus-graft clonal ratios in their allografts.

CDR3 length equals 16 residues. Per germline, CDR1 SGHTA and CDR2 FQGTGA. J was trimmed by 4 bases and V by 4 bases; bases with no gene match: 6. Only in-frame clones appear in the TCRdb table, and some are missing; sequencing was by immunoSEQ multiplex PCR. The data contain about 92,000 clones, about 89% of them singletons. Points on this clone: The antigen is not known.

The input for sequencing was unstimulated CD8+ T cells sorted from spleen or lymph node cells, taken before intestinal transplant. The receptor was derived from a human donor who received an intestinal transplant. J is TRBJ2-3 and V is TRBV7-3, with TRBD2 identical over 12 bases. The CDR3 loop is CASSSTSGRPPDTQYF. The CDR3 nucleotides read TGTGCCAGCAGCTCTACTAGCGGGAGGCCGCCAGATACGCAGTATTTT.